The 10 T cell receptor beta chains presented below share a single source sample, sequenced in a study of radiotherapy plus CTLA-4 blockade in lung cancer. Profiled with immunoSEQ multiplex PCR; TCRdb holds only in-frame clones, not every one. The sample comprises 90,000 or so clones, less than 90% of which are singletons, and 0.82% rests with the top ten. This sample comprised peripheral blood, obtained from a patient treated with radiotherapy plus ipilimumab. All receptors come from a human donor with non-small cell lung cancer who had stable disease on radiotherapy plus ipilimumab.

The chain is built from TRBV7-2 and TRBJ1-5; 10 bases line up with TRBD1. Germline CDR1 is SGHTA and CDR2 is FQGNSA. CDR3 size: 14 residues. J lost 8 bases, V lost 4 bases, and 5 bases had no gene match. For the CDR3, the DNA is TGTGCCAGCAGCTCGACAGGGGGCCGGGAGCCCCAGCATTTT. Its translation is CASSSTGGREPQHF.

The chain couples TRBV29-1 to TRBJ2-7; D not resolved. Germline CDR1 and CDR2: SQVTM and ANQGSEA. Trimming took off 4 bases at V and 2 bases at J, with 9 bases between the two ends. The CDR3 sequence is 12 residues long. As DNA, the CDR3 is TGCAGCGTTGCACCAGACACCTACGAGCAGTACTTC. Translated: CSVAPDTYEQYF.

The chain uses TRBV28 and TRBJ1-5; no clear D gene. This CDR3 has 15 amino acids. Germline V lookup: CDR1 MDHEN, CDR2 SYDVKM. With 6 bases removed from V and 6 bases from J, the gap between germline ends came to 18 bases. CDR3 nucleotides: TGTGCCAGCAGCACCGACGGGATGGGAATTCAGCCCCAGCATTTT. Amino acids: CASSTDGMGIQPQHF.

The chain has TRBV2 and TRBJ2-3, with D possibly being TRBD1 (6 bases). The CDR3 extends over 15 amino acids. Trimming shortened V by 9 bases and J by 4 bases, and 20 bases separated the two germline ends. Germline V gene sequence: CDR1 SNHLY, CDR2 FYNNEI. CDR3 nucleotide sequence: TGTGCCAGTGGGCGTTTGTTGGGGGCCGCAGATACGCAGTATTTT. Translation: CASGRLLGAADTQYF.

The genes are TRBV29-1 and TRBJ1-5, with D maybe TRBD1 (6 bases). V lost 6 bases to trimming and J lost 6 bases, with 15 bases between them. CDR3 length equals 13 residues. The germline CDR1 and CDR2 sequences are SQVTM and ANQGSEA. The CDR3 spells CSVALGGSQPQHF. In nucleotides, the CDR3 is TGCAGCGTCGCTTTAGGGGGGTCTCAGCCCCAGCATTTT. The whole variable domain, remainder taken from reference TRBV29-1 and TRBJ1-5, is SAVISQKPSRDICQRGTSLTIQCQVDSQVTMMFWYRQQPGQSLTLIATANQGSEATYESGFVIDKFPISRPNLTFSTLTVSNMSPEDSSIYLCSVALGGSQPQHFGDGTRLSIL.

The CDR3 is CASSVTGKPDYEQYF. The CDR3 nucleotides are TGCGCCAGCAGCGTTACAGGGAAGCCGGACTACGAGCAGTACTTC. The V and J genes are TRBV5-1 and TRBJ2-7, with a weak D call TRBD1 (6 bases). Germline V gene data show CDR1 as SGHRS and CDR2 as YFSETQ. This CDR3 comprises 15 residues. Trimming shortened V by 4 bases and J by 3 bases, and 17 bases separated the two germline ends. Supplemented by reference TRBV5-1 and TRBJ2-7, the full variable domain reads KAGVTQTPRYLIKTRGQQVTLSCSPISGHRSVSWYQQTPGQGLQFLFEYFSETQRNKGNFPGRFSGRQFSNSRSEMNVSTLELGDSALYLCASSVTGKPDYEQYFGPGTRLTVT.

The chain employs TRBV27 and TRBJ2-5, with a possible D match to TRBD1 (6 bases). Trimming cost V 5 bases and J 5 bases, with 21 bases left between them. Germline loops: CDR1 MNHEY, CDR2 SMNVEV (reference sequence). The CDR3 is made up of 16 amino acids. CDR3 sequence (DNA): TGTGCCAGCAGTCGGTCAGGACAGTTTTTCGGGGAGACCCAGTACTTC. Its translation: CASSRSGQFFGETQYF.

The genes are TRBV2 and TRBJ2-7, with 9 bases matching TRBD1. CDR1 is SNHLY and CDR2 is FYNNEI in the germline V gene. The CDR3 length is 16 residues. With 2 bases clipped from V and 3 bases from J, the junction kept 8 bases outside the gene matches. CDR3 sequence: CASSENVQGAYYEQYF. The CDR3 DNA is TGTGCCAGCAGTGAAAATGTACAGGGGGCATACTACGAGCAGTACTTC.

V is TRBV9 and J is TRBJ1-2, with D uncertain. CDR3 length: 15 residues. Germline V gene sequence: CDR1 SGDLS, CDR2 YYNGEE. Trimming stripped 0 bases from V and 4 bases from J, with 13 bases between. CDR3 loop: CASSVGKRVGYGYTF. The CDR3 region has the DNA TGTGCCAGCAGCGTAGGAAAGAGGGTAGGCTATGGCTACACCTTC. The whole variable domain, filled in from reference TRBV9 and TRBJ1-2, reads DSGVTQTPKHLITATGQRVTLRCSPRSGDLSVYWYQQSLDQGLQFLIQYYNGEERAKGNILERFSAQQFPDLHSELNLSSLELGDSALYFCASSVGKRVGYGYTFGSGTRLTVV.

CDR3 in amino acids: CASSLVLHIGMNTEAFF. For the CDR3, the DNA is TGTGCCAGCAGCTTAGTCTTGCACATCGGAATGAACACTGAAGCTTTCTTT. The chain uses TRBV11-1 and TRBJ1-1; D gene unclear. The CDR3 sequence is 17 residues long. Germline values: CDR1 SGHAT, CDR2 FQDESV (reference sequence). With 1 base removed from V and 0 bases from J, the gap between germline ends came to 15 bases.